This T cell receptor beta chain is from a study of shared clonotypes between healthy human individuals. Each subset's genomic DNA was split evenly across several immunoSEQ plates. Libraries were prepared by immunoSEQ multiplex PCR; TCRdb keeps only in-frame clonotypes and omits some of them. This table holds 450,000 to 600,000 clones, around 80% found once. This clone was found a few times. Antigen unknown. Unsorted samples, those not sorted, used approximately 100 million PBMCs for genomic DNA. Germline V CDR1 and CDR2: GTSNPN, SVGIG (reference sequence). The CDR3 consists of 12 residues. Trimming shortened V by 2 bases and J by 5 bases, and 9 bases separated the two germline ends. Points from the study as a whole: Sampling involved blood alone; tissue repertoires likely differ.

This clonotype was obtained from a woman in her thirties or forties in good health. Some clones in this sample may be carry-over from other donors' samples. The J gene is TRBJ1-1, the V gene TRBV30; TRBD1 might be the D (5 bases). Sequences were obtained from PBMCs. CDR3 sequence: CAWSSGQTEAFF. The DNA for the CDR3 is TGTGCCTGGAGTTCGGGGCAGACTGAAGCTTTCTTT. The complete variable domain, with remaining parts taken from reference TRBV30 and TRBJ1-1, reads SQTIHQWPATLVQPVGSPLSLECTVEGTSNPNLYWYRQAAGRGLQLLFYSVGIGQISSEVPQNLSASRPQDRQFILSSKKLLLSDSGFYLCAWSSGQTEAFFGQGTRLTVV.